This entry features one T cell receptor (beta chain) sequence. V was cut by 4 bases and J by 5 bases, with 11 bases left in between. In germline, CDR1 is SGHVS, CDR2 FNYEAQ. The CDR3 length is 13 residues. Only in-frame clones appear in the TCRdb table, and some are missing; sequencing was by immunoSEQ multiplex PCR. Among 2 million to 2.5 million clones, over 85% were seen once, and the ten largest hold under 0.45%. The data originate from a study of shared clonotypes between healthy human individuals. Into CD45RA+ naive and CD45RA-negative memory subsets, the CD4+ cells were split. The sequenced sample was naive CD4+ T cells from PBMCs. Sample subset: CD45RA+ positively selected. The chain is built from TRBV7-6 and TRBJ2-5; the D gene is possibly TRBD2 (6 bases). This receptor was identified in a man aged 18-30 years in good health. Some clones in this sample may be carry-over from other donors' samples. The CDR3 DNA is TGTGCCAGCAGCTCGGGACTCTGGGAGACCCAGTACTTC. This sequence encodes CASSSGLWETQYF.